Listed here are 9 T cell receptor beta chains from one sample, sequenced in a study of a mutant IDH1 vaccine in newly diagnosed glioma. Produced via immunoSEQ multiplex PCR; TCRdb's table is partial and in-frame only. Of approximately 21,000 clones listed, roughly 84% are singletons. Time point of the sample: week 47, end of study. Topical imiquimod accompanied each vaccine dose, which consisted of 300 ug of mutant IDH1 20-mer peptide. The antigens for these receptors are not known. The material was PBMCs, obtained from a glioma patient whose treatment included an IDH1 peptide vaccine. All receptors derive from a man between 40 and 49 years old with glioma.

The count of this clone is one. V usage is TRBV29-1 and J usage is TRBJ1-1, with 9 nucleotides matching TRBD1. V lost 7 bases and J lost 5; bases outside the gene matches: 11. CDR3 length equals 14 residues. CDR1 is SQVTM and CDR2 is ANQGSEA in the germline V gene. This CDR3 is CSGAGQGSATEAFF. The DNA for the CDR3 is TGCAGCGGTGCTGGACAGGGGTCGGCGACTGAAGCTTTCTTT.

V gene TRBV5-4 combines with J gene TRBJ2-2; 12 nucleotides match TRBD2. V lost 4 bases to trimming and J lost 4 bases; unmatched junction nucleotides: 2. The CDR3 covers 15 residues. CDR1 SGHNT and CDR2 YYREEE come from the germline V gene (reference sequence). The CDR3 region is CASSPGLAGTGELFF. CDR3 coding DNA: TGTGCCAGCAGCCCGGGACTAGCGGGCACCGGGGAGCTGTTTTTT.

The J gene is TRBJ1-2, the V gene TRBV7-3, with TRBD1 matching over 10 bases. Germline-derived CDR1 and CDR2 are SGHTA and FQGTGA. The trim removed 8 bases at V and 8 bases at J, leaving 8 bases unmatched. This CDR3 is built from 13 residues. Here the CDR3 reads CASGPGQGIGYTF. The CDR3 region has the DNA TGTGCCAGCGGACCGGGACAGGGGATCGGCTACACCTTC.

This chain joins TRBV7-3 and TRBJ1-2; D remains unclear. V lost 5 bases and J lost 0, with 13 bases in between. The CDR3 spans 15 residues. Germline CDR1 is SGHTA and CDR2 is FQGTGA. CDR3 DNA sequence: TGTGCCAGCAGCCCCTCGGGAGGGACTAACTATGGCTACACCTTC. Translating gives CASSPSGGTNYGYTF. The full variable domain, with the rest looked up from reference TRBV7-3 and TRBJ1-2, is GAGVSQTPSNKVTEKGKYVELRCDPISGHTALYWYRQSLGQGPEFLIYFQGTGAADDSGLPNDRFFAVRPEGSVSTLKIQRTERGDSAVYLCASSPSGGTNYGYTFGSGTRLTVV.

This clone was found a few times. The rearrangement uses TRBV29-1 and TRBJ1-1, with D possibly TRBD1 on 6 matching bases. The V end was cut by 4 bases, the J end by 5 bases, with 11 bases between. CDR1 is SQVTM, CDR2 ANQGSEA, per germline. The CDR3 is 12 amino acids. In nucleotides, the CDR3 is TGCAGCGTTGGTGCGGGGGCTACTGAAGCTTTCTTT. As protein: CSVGAGATEAFF. The variable domain in full, with the rest retrieved from reference TRBV29-1 and TRBJ1-1, is SAVISQKPSRDICQRGTSLTIQCQVDSQVTMMFWYRQQPGQSLTLIATANQGSEATYESGFVIDKFPISRPNLTFSTLTVSNMSPEDSSIYLCSVGAGATEAFFGQGTRLTVV.

This rearrangement joins TRBV2 to TRBJ1-4; D is unclear. V was pared by 1 base and J by 3 bases, with 6 bases between. The CDR3 has 14 amino acids. From germline, CDR1 is SNHLY and CDR2 FYNNEI. The CDR3: CASSEGWSNEKLFF. In DNA form, the CDR3 reads TGTGCCAGCAGTGAAGGTTGGTCTAATGAAAAACTGTTTTTT. The full variable domain, completed using reference TRBV2 and TRBJ1-4, is EPEVTQTPSHQVTQMGQEVILRCVPISNHLYFYWYRQILGQKVEFLVSFYNNEISEKSEIFDDQFSVERPDGSNFTLKIRSTKLEDSAMYFCASSEGWSNEKLFFGSGTQLSVL.

This clone was detected a few times. J is TRBJ2-5 and V is TRBV19; D ambiguous. Germline values: CDR1 LNHDA, CDR2 SQIVND (reference sequence). The CDR3 loop spans 13 amino acids. Trimming shortened V by 2 bases and J by 1 base, and 5 bases separated the two germline ends. Here the CDR3 DNA reads TGTGCCAGTAGTATAACCAGCCAAGAGACCCAGTACTTC. Its protein is CASSITSQETQYF.

J is TRBJ1-2 and V is TRBV29-1; 7 nucleotides align to TRBD1. This CDR3 is built from 13 residues. V dropped 2 bases and J dropped 4; count of bases not matched to a gene: 4. Germline V lookup: CDR1 SQVTM, CDR2 ANQGSEA. Here the CDR3 DNA reads TGCAGCGTTGAAAGGGACAGTCGCTATGGCTACACCTTC. Protein product: CSVERDSRYGYTF.

The chain combines TRBV5-6 with TRBJ2-7, with 10 bases that match TRBD2. The V gene end was trimmed by 4 bases and the J gene end by 1 base; junction bases not matched to a gene: 2. The CDR3 has 14 residues. The V gene's germline CDR1 is SGHDT and CDR2 YYEEEE. The CDR3 sequence is CASSTGLASYEQYF. The CDR3 DNA is TGTGCCAGCAGCACGGGACTAGCGTCCTACGAGCAGTACTTC.